The TCR beta chain under discussion was sequenced for a study of blood T cell repertoires in COVID-19. For the study at large: COVID-19 samples from acute and convalescent phases originated in the United States, Italy and Spain.

Participant age was roughly 18 to 89 years, and participants resided in roughly 25 US areas. The germline CDR1 and CDR2 sequences are SGHNT and YYREEE (reference sequence). The CDR3 has 15 residues. V lost 0 bases, J lost 4 bases, and 14 bases lay in between. As processed by the authors: Researchers report that nucleated cell counts were estimated from reference gene primer amplification. The data were produced by immunoSEQ multiplex PCR, yet TCRdb's version contains in-frame clones alone and is incomplete. That table is the source of V, J and clone size, and D and trimming were worked out from the DNA. The table shows a few hundred thousand clones, with about 91% occurring only once.

This chain connects TRBV5-4 to TRBJ2-7, with D hard to call. The origin of this receptor is a middle-aged woman who had recovered from COVID-19. Sequencing used PBMCs or T cells enriched from blood (not recorded which). The CDR3 is CASSLDPSITYEQYF. The CDR3 bases are TGTGCCAGCAGCTTGGACCCCTCTATTACTTACGAGCAGTACTTC.